This T cell receptor (beta chain) was recorded in a study of T cell repertoires in cytomegalovirus infection. Study-level information: Both CMV infection and a matching HLA type were indicated by public TCR beta signatures.

From the reads, TCRdb called clonotypes with MiXCR, one entry per CDR3 protein. Altogether around 530,000 distinct CDR3 sequences are present, roughly 29% being singletons, with the ten largest covering about 12%. This CDR3 is built from 17 residues. Germline CDR1 reads SGHDT; CDR2 reads YYEEEE. V gave up 2 bases and J gave up 0 bases, with 15 bases separating them. This chain uses TRBV5-6 with TRBJ2-1; D unclear. The sequencing input was PBMCs. The clonotype originates from a human donor in good health (CMV status not recorded). Some clones in this sample may be carry-over from other donors' samples. The CDR3 protein is CASSFLVSHSSYNEQFF. The CDR3 nucleotides are TGTGCCAGCAGCTTTCTTGTGAGTCATAGCTCCTACAATGAGCAGTTCTTC.